The present T cell receptor (beta chain) was sequenced within a study of post-analysis software for immune sequencing data. Study-level points and caveats: Five or six TRBV segments, TRBV5-6, TRBV5-1 and TRBV20-1 among them, were found more frequent in patients than controls.

V lost 7 bases to trimming and J lost 6 bases, with 9 bases between them. The CDR3 has 12 amino acids. Germline CDR1 SNHLY, CDR2 FYNNEI. The TCR beta cDNA libraries contained unique molecular identifiers. MiXCR, applied by TCRdb to the PCR reads, yields one record per CDR3 protein. The sample has hundreds of thousands of distinct CDR3 sequences, over 45% seen once; the top ten hold over 9%. To note about this clonotype: Antigen specificity is unknown.

This TCR derives from a girl under 10 years old with multiple sclerosis. The rearrangement links TRBV2 to TRBJ2-2, with a weak D call TRBD1 (6 bases). The sample consisted of blood. DNA of the CDR3: TGTGCCAGCAACGGACAGCCCGGGGAGCTGTTTTTT. Translating it yields CASNGQPGELFF.